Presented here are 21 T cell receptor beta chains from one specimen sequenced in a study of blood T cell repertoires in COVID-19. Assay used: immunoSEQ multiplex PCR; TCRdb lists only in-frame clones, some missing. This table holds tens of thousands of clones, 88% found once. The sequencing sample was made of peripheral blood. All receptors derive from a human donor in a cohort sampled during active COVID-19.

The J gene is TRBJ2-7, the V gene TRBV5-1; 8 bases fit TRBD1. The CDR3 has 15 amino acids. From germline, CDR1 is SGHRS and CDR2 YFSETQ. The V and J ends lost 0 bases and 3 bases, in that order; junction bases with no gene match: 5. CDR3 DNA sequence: TGCGCCAGCAGCTTGGCAGGGGGCCAAGACTACGAGCAGTACTTC. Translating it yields CASSLAGGQDYEQYF.

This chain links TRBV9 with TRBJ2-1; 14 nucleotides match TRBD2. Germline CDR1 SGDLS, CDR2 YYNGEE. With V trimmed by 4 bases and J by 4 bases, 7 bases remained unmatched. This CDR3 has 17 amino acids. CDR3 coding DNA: TGTGCCAGCAGCCCACGGACTAGCGGGGGGTCATACAATGAGCAGTTCTTC. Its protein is CASSPRTSGGSYNEQFF.

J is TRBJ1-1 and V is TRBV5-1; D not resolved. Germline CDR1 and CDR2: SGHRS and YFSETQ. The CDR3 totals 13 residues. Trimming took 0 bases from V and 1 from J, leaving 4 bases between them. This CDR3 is CASSLAGNTEAFF. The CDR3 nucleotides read TGCGCCAGCAGCTTGGCGGGGAACACTGAAGCTTTCTTT.

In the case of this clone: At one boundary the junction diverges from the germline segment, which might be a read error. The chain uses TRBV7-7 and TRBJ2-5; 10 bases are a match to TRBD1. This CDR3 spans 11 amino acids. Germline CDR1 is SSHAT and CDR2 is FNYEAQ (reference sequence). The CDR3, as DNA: TGTGCTAGCAGCCTGACAGGGGGCGAGTACTTC. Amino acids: CASSLTGGEYF.

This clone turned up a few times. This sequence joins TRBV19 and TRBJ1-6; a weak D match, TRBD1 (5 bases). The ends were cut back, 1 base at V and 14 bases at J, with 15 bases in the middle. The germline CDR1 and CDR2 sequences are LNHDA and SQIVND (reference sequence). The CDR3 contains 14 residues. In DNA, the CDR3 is TGTGCCAGTAGTATAGGCCCCTCGGGAGGGGCCCTCCACTTT. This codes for CASSIGPSGGALHF. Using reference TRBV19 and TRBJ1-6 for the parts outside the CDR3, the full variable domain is DGGITQSPKYLFRKEGQNVTLSCEQNLNHDAMYWYRQDPGQGLRLIYYSQIVNDFQKGDIAEGYSVSREKKESFPLTVTSAQKNPTAFYLCASSIGPSGGALHFGNGTRLTVT.

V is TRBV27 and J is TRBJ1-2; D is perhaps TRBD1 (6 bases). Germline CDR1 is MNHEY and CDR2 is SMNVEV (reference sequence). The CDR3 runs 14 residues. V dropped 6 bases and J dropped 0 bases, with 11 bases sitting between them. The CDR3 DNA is TGTGCCAGCAGCCCAGGGGCACCTAACTATGGCTACACCTTC. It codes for CASSPGAPNYGYTF.

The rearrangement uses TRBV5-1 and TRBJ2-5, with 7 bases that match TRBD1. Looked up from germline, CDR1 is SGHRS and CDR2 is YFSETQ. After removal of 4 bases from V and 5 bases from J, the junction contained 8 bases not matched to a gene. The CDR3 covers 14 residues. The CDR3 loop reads CASSAVTGMETQYF. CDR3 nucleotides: TGCGCCAGCAGCGCTGTGACAGGGATGGAGACCCAGTACTTC.

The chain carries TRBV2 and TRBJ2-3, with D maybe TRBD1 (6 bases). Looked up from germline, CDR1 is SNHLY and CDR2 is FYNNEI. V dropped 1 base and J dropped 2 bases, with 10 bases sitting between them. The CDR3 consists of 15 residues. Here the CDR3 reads CASSEGRDITDTQYF. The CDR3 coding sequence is TGTGCCAGCAGTGAAGGTCGGGACATCACAGATACGCAGTATTTT.

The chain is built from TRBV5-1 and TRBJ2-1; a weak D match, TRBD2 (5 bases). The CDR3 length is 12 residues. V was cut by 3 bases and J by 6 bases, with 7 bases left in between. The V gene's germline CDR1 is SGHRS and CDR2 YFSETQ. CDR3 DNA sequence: TGCGCCAGCAGCTATCGGGGCAATGAGCAGTTCTTC. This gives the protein CASSYRGNEQFF.

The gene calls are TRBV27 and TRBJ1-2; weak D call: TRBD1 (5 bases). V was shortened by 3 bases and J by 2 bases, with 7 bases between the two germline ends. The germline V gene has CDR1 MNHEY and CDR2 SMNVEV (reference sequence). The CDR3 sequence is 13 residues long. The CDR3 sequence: CASSLDTNYGYTF. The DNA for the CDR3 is TGTGCCAGCAGTTTGGACACCAACTATGGCTACACCTTC.

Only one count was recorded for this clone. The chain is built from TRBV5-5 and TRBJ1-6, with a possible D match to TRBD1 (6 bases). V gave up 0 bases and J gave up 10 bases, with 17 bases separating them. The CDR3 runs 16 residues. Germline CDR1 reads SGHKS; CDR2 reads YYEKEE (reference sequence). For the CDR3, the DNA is TGTGCCAGCAGCTTGGGTTTGGCAGGGGCGGGCTCACCCCTCCACTTT. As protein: CASSLGLAGAGSPLHF.

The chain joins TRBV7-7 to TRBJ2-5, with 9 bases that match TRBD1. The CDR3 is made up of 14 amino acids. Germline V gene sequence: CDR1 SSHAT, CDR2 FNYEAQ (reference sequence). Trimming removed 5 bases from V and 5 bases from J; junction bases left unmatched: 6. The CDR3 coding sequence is TGTGCCAGCAGCCTACAGGGGGCTGGGGAGACCCAGTACTTC. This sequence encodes CASSLQGAGETQYF. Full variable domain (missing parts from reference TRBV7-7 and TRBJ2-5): GAGVSQSPRYKVTKRGQDVTLRCDPISSHATLYWYQQALGQGPEFLTYFNYEAQPDKSGLPSDRFSAERPEGSISTLTIQRTEQRDSAMYRCASSLQGAGETQYFGPGTRLLVL.

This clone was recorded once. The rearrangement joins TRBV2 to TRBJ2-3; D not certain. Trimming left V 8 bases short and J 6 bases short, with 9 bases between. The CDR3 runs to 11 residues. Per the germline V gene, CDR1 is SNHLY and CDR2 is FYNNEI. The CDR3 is CASGPSDTQYF. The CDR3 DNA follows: TGTGCCAGCGGGCCATCGGATACGCAGTATTTT.

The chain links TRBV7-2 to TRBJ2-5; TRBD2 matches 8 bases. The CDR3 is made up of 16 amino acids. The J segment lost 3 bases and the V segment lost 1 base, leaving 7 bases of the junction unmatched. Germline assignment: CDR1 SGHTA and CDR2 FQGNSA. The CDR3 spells CASSLGPGAGEETQYF. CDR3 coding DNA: TGTGCCAGCAGCTTAGGACCCGGAGCGGGAGAAGAGACCCAGTACTTC.

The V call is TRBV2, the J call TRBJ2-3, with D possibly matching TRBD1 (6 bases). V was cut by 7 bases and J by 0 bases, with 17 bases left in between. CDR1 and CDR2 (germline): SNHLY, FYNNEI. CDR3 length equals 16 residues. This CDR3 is CASKGQTTLSTDTQYF. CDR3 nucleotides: TGTGCCAGCAAAGGACAGACCACTTTGAGCACAGATACGCAGTATTTT.

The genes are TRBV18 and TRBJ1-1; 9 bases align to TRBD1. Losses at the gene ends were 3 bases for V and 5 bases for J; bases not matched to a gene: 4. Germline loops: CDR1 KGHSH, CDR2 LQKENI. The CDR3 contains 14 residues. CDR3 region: CASSPGTGRTEAFF. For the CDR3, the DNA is TGTGCCAGCTCACCCGGGACAGGGAGGACTGAAGCTTTCTTT.

CDR3 amino acids: CASSQLLAGASTDTQYF. The CDR3 DNA sequence: TGTGCCAGTAGTCAACTACTAGCGGGGGCTAGCACAGATACGCAGTATTTT. The chain joins TRBV19 to TRBJ2-3; 11 nucleotides match TRBD2. The trim removed 5 bases at V and 0 bases at J, leaving 7 bases unmatched. CDR1 and CDR2 (germline): LNHDA, SQIVND (reference sequence). The CDR3 extends over 17 amino acids.

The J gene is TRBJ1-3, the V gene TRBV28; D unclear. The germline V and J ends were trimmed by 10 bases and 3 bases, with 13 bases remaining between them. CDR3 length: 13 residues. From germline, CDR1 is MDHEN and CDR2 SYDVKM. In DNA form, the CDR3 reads TGTGCCACTACCGGGAAAAGTGGAAACACCATATATTTT. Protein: CATTGKSGNTIYF.

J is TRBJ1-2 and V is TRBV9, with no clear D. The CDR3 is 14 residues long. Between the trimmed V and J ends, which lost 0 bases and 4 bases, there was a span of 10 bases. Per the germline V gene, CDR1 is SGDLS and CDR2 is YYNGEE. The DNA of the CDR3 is TGTGCCAGCAGCGTAGAGTCAGGCTTCTATGGCTACACCTTC. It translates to CASSVESGFYGYTF.

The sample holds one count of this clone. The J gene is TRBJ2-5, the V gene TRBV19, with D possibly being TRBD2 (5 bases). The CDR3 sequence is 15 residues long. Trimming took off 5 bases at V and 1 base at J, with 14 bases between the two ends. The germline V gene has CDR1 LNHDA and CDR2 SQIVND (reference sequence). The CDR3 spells CASSARTRGQETQYF. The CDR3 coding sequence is TGTGCCAGTAGTGCCCGCACTCGGGGCCAAGAGACCCAGTACTTC.

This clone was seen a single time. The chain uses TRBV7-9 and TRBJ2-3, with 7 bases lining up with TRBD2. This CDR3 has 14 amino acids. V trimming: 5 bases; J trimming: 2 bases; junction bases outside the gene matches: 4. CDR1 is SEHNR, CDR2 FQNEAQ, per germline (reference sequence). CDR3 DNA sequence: TGTGCCAGCAGCCCTAGCGGAGTCACAGATACGCAGTATTTT. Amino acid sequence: CASSPSGVTDTQYF. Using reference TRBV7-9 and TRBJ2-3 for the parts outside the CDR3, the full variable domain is DTGVSQNPRHKITKRGQNVTFRCDPISEHNRLYWYRQTLGQGPEFLTYFQNEAQLEKSRLLSDRFSAERPKGSFSTLEIQRTEQGDSAMYLCASSPSGVTDTQYFGPGTRLTVL.